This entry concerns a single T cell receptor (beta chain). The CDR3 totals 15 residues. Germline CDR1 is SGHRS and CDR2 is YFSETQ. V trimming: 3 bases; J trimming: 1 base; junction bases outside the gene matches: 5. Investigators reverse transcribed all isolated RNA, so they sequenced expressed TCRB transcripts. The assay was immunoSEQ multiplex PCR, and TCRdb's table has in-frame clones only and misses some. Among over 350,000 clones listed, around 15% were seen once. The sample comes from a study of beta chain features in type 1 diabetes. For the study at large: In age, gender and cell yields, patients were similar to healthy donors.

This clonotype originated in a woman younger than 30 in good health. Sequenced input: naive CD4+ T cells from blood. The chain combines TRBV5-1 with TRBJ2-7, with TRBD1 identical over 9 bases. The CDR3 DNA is TGCGCCAGCAGCTCACGCGGGACAGGGTCCTACGAGCAGTACTTC. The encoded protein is CASSSRGTGSYEQYF.